This T cell receptor beta chain was documented in a study of blood T cell repertoires in COVID-19. Trimming cost V 4 bases and J 7 bases, with 5 bases left between them. This CDR3 region has 11 residues. CDR1 and CDR2 from the germline V gene are SNHLY and FYNNEI. Using immunoSEQ multiplex PCR, the repertoire was profiled, and TCRdb retains in-frame clones only, with some absent. This table holds 45,000 to 60,000 clones, roughly nine tenths found once. The sample consisted of peripheral blood. The rearrangement links TRBV2 to TRBJ2-1; D unclear. The sequence came from a man aged 55 to 69 with acute or convalescent COVID-19. CDR3 DNA sequence: TGTGCCAGCAGTGCCCTTAATGAGCAGTTCTTC. Translation gives CASSALNEQFF. The variable domain in full, with the rest retrieved from reference TRBV2 and TRBJ2-1, is EPEVTQTPSHQVTQMGQEVILRCVPISNHLYFYWYRQILGQKVEFLVSFYNNEISEKSEIFDDQFSVERPDGSNFTLKIRSTKLEDSAMYFCASSALNEQFFGPGTRLTVL.